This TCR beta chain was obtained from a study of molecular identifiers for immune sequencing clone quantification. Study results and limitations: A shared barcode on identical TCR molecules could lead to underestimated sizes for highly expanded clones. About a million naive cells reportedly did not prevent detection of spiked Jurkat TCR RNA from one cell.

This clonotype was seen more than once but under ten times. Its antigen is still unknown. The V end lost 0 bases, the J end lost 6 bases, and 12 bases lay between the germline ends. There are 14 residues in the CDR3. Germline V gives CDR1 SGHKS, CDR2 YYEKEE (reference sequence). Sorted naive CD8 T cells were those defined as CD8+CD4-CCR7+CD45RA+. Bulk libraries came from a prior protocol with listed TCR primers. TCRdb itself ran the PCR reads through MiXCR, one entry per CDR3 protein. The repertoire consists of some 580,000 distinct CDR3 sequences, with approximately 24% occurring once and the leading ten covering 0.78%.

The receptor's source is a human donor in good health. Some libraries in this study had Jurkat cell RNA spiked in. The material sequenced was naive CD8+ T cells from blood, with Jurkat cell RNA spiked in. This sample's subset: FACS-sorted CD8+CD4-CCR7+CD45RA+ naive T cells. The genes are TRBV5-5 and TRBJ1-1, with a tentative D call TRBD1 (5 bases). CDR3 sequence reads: CASSLATGLAEAFF. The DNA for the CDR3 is TGTGCCAGCAGCTTGGCCACGGGGCTGGCTGAAGCTTTCTTT.